The clone carrying this TCR beta chain was counted a few times. As yet, its antigen is unknown. This entry comes from a study of T-cell memory formation after mild COVID-19. Whole-study findings and limits: CM and EM subsets held most contracting CD4+ clones; EMRA held CD8+ ones. Clones that contracted from day 15 to 85 were balanced CD4/CD8, while later expanders leaned CD4+. There were some responding clones in pre-infection memory, which suggested that cross-reactive memory had joined.

Trimming took 7 bases from V and 7 from J, leaving 10 bases between them. Germline CDR1 reads SNHLY; CDR2 reads FYNNEI. The CDR3 extends over 11 amino acids. TCRalpha and TCRbeta libraries used 5'RACE with constant-segment primers and UMIs. A single record per CDR3 protein comes from TCRdb applying MiXCR to the 5' RACE reads. The sample has a few hundred thousand distinct CDR3 sequences, roughly 24% seen once; the top ten hold 7.5% to 10%. Input material: PBMCs or a T cell subset sorted from them (not recorded which). This receptor was obtained from an adult woman who had mild COVID-19 (a few samples of this study predate the infection). Cell type and time point are not known. V usage is TRBV2 and J usage is TRBJ1-2; D perhaps matches TRBD1 (6 bases). CDR3 sequence reads: CASTGEGGYTF. The CDR3 region has the DNA TGTGCCAGCACAGGGGAAGGTGGCTACACCTTC.